This TCR beta chain was sequenced during a study of blood T cell repertoires in COVID-19. Study-level information: The United States, Italy and Spain provided the acute and convalescent COVID-19 samples.

In the original workflow: The authors estimated nucleated cell counts from reference gene primer amplification. The repertoire was sequenced with immunoSEQ multiplex PCR; TCRdb's copy has only in-frame clones and lacks some. For V, J and clone size, that table is used; D and trimming come from the DNA. Among some 26,000 clones, 70% to 90% were seen once, and the ten largest hold 4.9%. The sequencing input was peripheral blood. The TCR sequence derives from a man in his 70s with active COVID-19.

CDR3 protein: CASSLGGRVHTGELFF. The CDR3 nucleotides are TGTGCCAGCAGCTTGGGGGGCAGGGTACACACCGGGGAGCTGTTTTTT. The chain joins TRBV5-6 to TRBJ2-2, with D perhaps TRBD1 (5 bases). Germline V gene sequence: CDR1 SGHDT, CDR2 YYEEEE. Trimming cost V 0 bases and J 3 bases, with 12 bases left between them. The CDR3 consists of 16 residues.